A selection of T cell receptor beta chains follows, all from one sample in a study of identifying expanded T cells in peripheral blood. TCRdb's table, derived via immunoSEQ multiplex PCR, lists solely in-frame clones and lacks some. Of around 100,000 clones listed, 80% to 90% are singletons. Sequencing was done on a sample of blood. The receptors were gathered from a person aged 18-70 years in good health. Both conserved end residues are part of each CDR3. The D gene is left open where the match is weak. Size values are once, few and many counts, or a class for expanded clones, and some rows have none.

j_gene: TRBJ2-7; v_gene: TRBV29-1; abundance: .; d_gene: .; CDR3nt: TGCAGCGTCTTGACAGGTTACGAGCAGTACTTC; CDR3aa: CSVLTGYEQYF
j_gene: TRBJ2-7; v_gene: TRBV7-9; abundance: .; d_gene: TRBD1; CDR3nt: TGTGCCAGCAGCCTCACAGGGGCTGGTTCTAACGAGCAGTACTTC; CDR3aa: CASSLTGAGSNEQYF
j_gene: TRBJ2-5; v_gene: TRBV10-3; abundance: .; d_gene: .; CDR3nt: TGTGCCGCATACCAGGTGGAGACCCAGTACTTC; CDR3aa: CAAYQVETQYF
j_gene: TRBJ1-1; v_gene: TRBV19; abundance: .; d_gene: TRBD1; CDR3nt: TGTGCCAGTAGTAATCGACAGGGAGTTCCTTTCACTGAAGCTTTCTTT; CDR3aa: CASSNRQGVPFTEAFF
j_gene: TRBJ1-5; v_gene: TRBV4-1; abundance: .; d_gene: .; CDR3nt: TGCGCCAGCAGCCCCATTGGGGGGTCGGGAGGTCAGCCCCAGCATTTT; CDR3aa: CASSPIGGSGGQPQHF
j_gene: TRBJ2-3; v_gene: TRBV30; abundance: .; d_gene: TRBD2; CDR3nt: TGTGCCTGGAGTCGAGCGGGAGGGTTGGTAGATACGCAGTATTTT; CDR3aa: CAWSRAGGLVDTQYF
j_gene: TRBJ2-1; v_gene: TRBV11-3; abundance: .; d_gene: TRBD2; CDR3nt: TGTGCCAGCAGCCCAGGGACTAGCGGGCCTCACAATGAGCAGTTCTTC; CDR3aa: CASSPGTSGPHNEQFF
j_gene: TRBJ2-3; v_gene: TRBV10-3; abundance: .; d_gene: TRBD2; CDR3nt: TGTGCCATCAGACCAGCGGGGGGCACAGATACGCAGTATTTT; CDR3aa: CAIRPAGGTDTQYF
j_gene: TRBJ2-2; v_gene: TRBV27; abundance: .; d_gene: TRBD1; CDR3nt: TGTGCCAGCAAAATACAGGGGTTAACCACCGGGGAGCTGTTTTTT; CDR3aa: CASKIQGLTTGELFF
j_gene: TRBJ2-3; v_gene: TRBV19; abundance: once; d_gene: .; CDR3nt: TGTGCCAGTAGCCCTAGCGCCACAGATACGCAGTATTTT; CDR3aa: CASSPSATDTQYF
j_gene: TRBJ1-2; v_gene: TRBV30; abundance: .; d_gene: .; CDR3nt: TGTGCCTGGAGGATGGGGGCCTATGGCTACACCTTC; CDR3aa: CAWRMGAYGYTF
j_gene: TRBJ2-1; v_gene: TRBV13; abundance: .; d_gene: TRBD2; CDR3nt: TGTGCCAGCAGCCCCGGACTAGCGGGACGGGATGAGCAGTTCTTC; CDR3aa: CASSPGLAGRDEQFF
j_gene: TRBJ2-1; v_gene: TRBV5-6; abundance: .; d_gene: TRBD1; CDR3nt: TGTGCCAGCAGCTTGGGAGGGGAATTTGAGTGGACAGGGGGCAATGAGCAGTTCTTC; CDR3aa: CASSLGGEFEWTGGNEQFF